This TCR beta chain is drawn from a study of T-cell reconstitution after alpha-beta-depleted transplantation in children. CDR1 and CDR2 from the germline V gene are MDHEN and SYDVKM. This CDR3 is built from 14 residues. Between the trimmed V and J ends, which lost 1 base and 7 bases, there was a span of 13 bases. Construction of the TCRbeta library involved unique molecular identifiers. TCRdb ran MiXCR on the PCR reads and lists one entry per CDR3 protein. The repertoire holds nearly 400,000 distinct CDR3 sequences, approximately 20% seen once, with 3.5% to 4% in the top ten. The sample consisted of PBMCs from the stem cell graft donor, taken from the stem cell graft. V gene TRBV28 combines with J gene TRBJ1-1, with D hard to call. The receptor's source is a human donor who donated a stem cell graft to a child with acute myeloid leukemia. The CDR3 loop is CASSLLLVSGEAFF. Here the CDR3 DNA reads TGTGCCAGCAGTTTATTGTTGGTGTCCGGTGAAGCTTTCTTT.